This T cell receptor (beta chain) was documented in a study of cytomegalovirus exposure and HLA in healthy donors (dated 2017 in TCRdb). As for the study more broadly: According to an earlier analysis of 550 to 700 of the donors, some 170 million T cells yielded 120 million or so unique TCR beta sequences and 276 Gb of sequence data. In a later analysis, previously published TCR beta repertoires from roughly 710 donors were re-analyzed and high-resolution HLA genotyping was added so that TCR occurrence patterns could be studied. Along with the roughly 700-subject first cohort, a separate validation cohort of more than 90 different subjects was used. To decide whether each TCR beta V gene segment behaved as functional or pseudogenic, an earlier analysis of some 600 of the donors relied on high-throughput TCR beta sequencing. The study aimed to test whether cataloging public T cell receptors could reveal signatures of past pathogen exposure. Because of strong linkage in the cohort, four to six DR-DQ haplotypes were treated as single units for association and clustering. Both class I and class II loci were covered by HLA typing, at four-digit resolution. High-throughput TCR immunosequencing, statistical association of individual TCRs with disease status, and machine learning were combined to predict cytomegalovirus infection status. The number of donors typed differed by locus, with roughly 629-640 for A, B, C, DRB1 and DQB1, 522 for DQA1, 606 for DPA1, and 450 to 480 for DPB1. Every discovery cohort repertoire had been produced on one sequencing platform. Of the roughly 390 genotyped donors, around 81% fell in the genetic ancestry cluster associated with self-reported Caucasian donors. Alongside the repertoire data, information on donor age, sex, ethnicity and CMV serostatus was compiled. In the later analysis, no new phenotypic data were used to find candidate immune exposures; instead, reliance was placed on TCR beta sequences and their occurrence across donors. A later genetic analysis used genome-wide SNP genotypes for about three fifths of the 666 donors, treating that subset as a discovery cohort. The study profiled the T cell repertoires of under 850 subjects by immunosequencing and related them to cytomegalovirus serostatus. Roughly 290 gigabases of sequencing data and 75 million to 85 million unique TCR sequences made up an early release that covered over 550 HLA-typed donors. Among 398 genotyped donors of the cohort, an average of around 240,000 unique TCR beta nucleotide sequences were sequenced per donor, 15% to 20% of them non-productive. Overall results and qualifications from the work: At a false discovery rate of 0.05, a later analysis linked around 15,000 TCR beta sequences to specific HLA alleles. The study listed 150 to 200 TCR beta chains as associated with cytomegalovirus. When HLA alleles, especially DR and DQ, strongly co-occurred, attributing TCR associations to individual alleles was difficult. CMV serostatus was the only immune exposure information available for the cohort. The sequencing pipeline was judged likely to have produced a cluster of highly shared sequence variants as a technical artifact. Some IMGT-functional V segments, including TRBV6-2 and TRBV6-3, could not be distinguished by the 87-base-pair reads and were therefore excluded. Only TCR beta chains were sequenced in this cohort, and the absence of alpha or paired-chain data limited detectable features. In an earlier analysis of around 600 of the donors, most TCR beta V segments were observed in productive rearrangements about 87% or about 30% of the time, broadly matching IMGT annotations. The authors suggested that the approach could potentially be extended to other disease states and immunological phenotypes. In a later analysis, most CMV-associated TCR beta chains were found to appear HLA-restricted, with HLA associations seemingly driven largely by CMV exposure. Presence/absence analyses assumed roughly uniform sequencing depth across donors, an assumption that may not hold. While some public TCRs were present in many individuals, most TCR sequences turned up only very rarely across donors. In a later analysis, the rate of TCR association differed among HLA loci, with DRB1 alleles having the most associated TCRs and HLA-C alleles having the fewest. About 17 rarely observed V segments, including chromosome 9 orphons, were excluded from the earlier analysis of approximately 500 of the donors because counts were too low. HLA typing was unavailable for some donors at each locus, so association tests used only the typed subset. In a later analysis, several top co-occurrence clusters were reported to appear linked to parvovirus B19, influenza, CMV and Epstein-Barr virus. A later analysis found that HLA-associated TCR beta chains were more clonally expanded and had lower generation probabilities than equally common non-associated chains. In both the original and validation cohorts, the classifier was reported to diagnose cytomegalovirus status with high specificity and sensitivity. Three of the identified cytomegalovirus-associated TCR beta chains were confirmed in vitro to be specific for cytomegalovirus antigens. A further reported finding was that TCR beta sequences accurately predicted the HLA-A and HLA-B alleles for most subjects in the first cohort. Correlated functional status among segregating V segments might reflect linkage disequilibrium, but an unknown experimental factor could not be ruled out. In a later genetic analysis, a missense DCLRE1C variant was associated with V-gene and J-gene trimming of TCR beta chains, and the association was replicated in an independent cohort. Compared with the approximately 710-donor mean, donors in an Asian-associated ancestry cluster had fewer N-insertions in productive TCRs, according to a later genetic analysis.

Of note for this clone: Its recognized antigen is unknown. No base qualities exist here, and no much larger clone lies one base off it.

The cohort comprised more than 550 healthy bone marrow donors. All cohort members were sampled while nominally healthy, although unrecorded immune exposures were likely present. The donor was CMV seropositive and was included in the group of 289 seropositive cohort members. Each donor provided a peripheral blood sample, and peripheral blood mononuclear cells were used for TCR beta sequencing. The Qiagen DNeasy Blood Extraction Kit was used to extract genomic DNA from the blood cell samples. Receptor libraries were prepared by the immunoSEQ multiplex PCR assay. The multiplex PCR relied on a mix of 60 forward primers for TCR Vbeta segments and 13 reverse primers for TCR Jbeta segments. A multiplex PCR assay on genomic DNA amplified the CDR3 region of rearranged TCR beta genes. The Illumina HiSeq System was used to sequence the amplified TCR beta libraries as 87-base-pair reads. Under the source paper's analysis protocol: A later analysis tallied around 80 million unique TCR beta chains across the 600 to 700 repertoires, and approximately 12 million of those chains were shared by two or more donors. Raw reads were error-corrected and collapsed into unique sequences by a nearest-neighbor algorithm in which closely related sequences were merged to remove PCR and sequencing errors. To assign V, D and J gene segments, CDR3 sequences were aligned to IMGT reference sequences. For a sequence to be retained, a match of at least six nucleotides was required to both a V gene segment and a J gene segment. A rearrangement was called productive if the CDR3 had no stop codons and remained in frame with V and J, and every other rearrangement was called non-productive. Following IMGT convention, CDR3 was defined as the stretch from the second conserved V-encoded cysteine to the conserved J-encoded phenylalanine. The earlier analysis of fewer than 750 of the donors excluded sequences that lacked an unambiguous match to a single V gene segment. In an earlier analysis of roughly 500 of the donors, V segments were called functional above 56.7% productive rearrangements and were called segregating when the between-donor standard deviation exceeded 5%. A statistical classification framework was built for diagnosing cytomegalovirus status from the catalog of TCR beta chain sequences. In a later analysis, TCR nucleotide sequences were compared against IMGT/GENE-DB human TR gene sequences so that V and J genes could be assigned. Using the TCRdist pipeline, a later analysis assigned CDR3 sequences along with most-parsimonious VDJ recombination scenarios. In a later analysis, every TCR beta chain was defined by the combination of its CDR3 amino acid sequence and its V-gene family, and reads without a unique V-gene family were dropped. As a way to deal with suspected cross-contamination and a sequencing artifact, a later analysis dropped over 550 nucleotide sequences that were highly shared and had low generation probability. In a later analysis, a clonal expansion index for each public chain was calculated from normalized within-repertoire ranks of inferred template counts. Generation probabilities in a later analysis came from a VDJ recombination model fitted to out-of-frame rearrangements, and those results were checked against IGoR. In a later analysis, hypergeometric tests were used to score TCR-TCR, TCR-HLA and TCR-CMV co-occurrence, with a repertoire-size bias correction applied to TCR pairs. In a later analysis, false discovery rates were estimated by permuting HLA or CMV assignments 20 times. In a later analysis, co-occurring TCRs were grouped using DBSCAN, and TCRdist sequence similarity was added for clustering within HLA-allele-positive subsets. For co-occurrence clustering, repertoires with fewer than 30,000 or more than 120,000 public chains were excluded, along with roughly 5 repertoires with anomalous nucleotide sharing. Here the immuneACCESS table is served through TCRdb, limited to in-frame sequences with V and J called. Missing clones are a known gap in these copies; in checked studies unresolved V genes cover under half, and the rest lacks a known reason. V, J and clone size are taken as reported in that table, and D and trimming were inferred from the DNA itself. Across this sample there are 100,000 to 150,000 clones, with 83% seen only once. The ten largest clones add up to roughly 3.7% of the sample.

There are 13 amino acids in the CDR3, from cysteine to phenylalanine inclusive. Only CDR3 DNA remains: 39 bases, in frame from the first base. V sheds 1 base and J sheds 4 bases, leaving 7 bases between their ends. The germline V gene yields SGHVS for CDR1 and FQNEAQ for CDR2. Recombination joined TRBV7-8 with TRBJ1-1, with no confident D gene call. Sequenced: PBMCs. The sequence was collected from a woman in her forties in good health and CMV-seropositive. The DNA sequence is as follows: TGTGCCAGCAGCTTAGGACAAATCACTGAAGCTTTCTTT. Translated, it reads CASSLGQITEAFF.